These T cell receptor beta chains were read from a single sample in a study of blood T cells in healthy people across ages. TCRdb re-called the 5' RACE reads with MiXCR, one entry per CDR3 protein. Among 550,000 to 700,000 distinct CDR3 sequences listed, approximately 27% were seen once. The sample taken for sequencing was blood. These receptors were collected from a woman aged 70-85 years in good health. Both conserved end residues are trimmed from each CDR3. Fields, in order: V gene, J gene, CDR3 protein.

>TRBV7-9|TRBJ2-2
ASSLAGGRGTGELF
>TRBV13|TRBJ2-5
ASSLGRRIRQETQY
>TRBV4-1|TRBJ1-2
ASSHNVRDNYGYT
>TRBV18|TRBJ1-1
ASSPVLGHVNTEAF
>TRBV7-9|TRBJ2-2
ASSTWGQTNTGELF
>TRBV9|TRBJ2-7
ASSAHGQGAPGEQY
>TRBV4-3|TRBJ2-2
ASSQAAGQGSTGELF
>TRBV5-8|TRBJ2-3
ASSPRLVRTDTQY
>TRBV6-6|TRBJ2-2
ASSLPGQGAGELF
>TRBV27|TRBJ2-5
ASSSLAGGMETQY
>TRBV19|TRBJ2-5
ASSLRDRGRRETQY
>TRBV6-1|TRBJ2-5
ASSRGFGSDQETQY
>TRBV4-2|TRBJ2-1
ASSQSPLRSGGKY
>TRBV2|TRBJ2-3
ASSRPGRRTDTQY
>TRBV6-5|TRBJ1-5
ASSYSGTENQPQH
>TRBV20-1|TRBJ2-3
SAPTASSTDTQY
>TRBV4-3|TRBJ2-2
ASSPHVNTGELF
>TRBV20-1|TRBJ2-5
SARGGLLSAQY
>TRBV7-9|TRBJ2-7
ASSFGDNYEQY
>TRBV18|TRBJ2-2
ASSPPQGSTGELF
>TRBV5-6|TRBJ2-7
ASSFRQGLYEQY
>TRBV4-3|TRBJ1-2
ASSPLTGVDYGYT
>TRBV18|TRBJ1-5
ASSPSSRGVNQPQH
>TRBV12-3/TRBV12-4|TRBJ2-1
ASSLAMGGLSSYNEQF
>TRBV6-2/TRBV6-3|TRBJ2-6
ASSRTGSGANVLT
>TRBV29-1|TRBJ2-5
SAGDWADQETQY
>TRBV14|TRBJ2-1
ASSSPGQLGHNEQF
>TRBV4-2|TRBJ2-5
TSSQDPSQGKETQY
>TRBV10-3|TRBJ2-7
AISESGRTYEQY
>TRBV20-1|TRBJ2-6
SAPRGNSGANVLT
>TRBV7-2|TRBJ2-5
ASSGASGGALETQY
>TRBV4-3|TRBJ2-7
ASSQDLGVGFSYEQY
>TRBV20-1|TRBJ2-1
SAGNEQF
>TRBV7-9|TRBJ2-5
ASSSGLAKTQY
>TRBV4-3|TRBJ2-3
ASSQDRLAGVPDTQY
>TRBV7-2|TRBJ2-5
ASSLQTGVPETQY
>TRBV29-1|-
SVARSGAGTEQF
>TRBV7-3|TRBJ1-2
ASSRRAGSNYGYT
>TRBV6-1|TRBJ2-6
ASRPPIDGEANVLT
>TRBV28|-
ASSSGATPANEQF
>TRBV6-2/TRBV6-3|TRBJ1-1
ATRIGKNTEAF
>TRBV6-2/TRBV6-3|TRBJ2-4
ASSYDRLAKNIQY
>TRBV6-5|TRBJ2-1
ASSYSINAGANNEQF
>TRBV5-1|TRBJ1-1
ASSLAGGDTEAF
>TRBV6-6|TRBJ1-6
VSSYVAGKGSPLH
>TRBV7-3|TRBJ2-3
ASSGGHTDTQY
>TRBV6-2/TRBV6-3|TRBJ2-7
ATGGHGRPNEQY
>TRBV7-2|TRBJ1-2
ASSLGSTGRKGYT
>TRBV12-3/TRBV12-4|TRBJ2-3
ASSSRTDTQY
>TRBV4-2|TRBJ1-2
ASSQEEGAALPGYT
>TRBV20-1|TRBJ1-2
SARARGFNYGYT
>TRBV14|TRBJ1-6
ASSQDAGRNSPLH
>TRBV29-1|TRBJ1-3
SVLEGGSGNTIY
>TRBV7-2|TRBJ2-6
ASSVVGLTSGANVLT
>TRBV11-2|TRBJ2-1
ASRKGTNGQF
>TRBV6-2/TRBV6-3|TRBJ2-7
ASRKGGMRENYEQY
>TRBV4-3|TRBJ1-1
ASSQGIQSLNTEAF
>TRBV18|TRBJ1-2
ASSSSRDSSYGYT
>TRBV19|TRBJ2-3
ASNQGFGTDTQY